This T cell receptor beta chain was found in a study of cytomegalovirus exposure and HLA in healthy donors. Findings and caveats of the study: Presence/absence comparisons presumed near-even sequencing depth among donors. It was reportedly the case that the classifier diagnosed cytomegalovirus status with high specificity and sensitivity.

Note on this clone: Its antigen remains unidentified.

PCR was performed using 60 Vbeta and 13 Jbeta primers. Some clones are missing from TCRdb's copy, which holds only in-frame ones; the method was immunoSEQ multiplex PCR. The top ten hold about 1.2% of the sample, which has 200,000 to 250,000 clones, roughly 84% seen once. The CDR3 contains 15 residues. Looked up from germline, CDR1 is LNHDA and CDR2 is SQIVND (reference sequence). V was clipped by 6 bases and J by 4 bases, with 13 bases between them. V gene TRBV19 combines with J gene TRBJ2-6; the D is unclear. Sequencing was carried out using PBMCs. The TCR was taken from a human donor in good health. This CDR3 is CASRDTKSGANVLTF. DNA of the CDR3: TGTGCCAGTAGAGACACGAAATCGGGGGCCAACGTCCTGACTTTC.